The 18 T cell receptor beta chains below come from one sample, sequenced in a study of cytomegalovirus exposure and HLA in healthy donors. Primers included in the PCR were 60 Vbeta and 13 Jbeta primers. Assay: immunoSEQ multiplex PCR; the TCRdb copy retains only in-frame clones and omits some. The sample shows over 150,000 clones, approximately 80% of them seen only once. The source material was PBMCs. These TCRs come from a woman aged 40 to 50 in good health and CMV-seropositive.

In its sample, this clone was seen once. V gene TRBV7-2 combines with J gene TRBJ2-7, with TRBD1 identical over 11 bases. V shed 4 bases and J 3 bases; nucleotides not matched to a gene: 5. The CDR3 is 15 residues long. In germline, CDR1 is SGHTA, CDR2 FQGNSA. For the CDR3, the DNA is TGTGCCAGCAGCTGGACAGGGGGCGAAGGCTACGAGCAGTACTTC. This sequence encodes CASSWTGGEGYEQYF.

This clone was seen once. CDR3 nucleotides: TGTGCCAGCTCACCCAGGCCTGGGGAGACCCAGTACTTC. Amino acids: CASSPRPGETQYF. The V gene is TRBV18, the J gene TRBJ2-5; D remains ambiguous. The CDR3 length is 13 residues. Germline assignment: CDR1 KGHSH and CDR2 LQKENI. Trimming stripped 3 bases from V and 5 bases from J, with 10 bases between.

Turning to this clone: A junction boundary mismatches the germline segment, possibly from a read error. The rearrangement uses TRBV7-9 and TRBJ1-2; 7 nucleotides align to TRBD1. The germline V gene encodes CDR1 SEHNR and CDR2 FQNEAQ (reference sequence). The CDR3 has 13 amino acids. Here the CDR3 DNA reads TGTTCCAGCAGCTTACAGGGGAACTATGGCTACACCTTC. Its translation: CSSSLQGNYGYTF.

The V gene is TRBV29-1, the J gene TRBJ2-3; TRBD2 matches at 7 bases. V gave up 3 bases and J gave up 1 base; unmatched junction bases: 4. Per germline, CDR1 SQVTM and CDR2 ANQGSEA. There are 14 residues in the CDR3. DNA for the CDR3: TGCAGCGTTGACGGCCTAGCGGGCACAGATACGCAGTATTTT. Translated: CSVDGLAGTDTQYF.

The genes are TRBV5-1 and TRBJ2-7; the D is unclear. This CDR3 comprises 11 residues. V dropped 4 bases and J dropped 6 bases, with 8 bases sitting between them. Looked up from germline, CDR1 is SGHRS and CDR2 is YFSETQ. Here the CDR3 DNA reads TGCGCCAGCAGCCTTGAAGCCGAGCAGTACTTC. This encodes CASSLEAEQYF. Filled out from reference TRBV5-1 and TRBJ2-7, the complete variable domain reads KAGVTQTPRYLIKTRGQQVTLSCSPISGHRSVSWYQQTPGQGLQFLFEYFSETQRNKGNFPGRFSGRQFSNSRSEMNVSTLELGDSALYLCASSLEAEQYFGPGTRLTVT.

The DNA of the CDR3 is TGTGCCAGCAGCCAGACGCCAGGCTCCTACGAGCAGTACTTC. This gives the protein CASSQTPGSYEQYF. This chain links TRBV7-2 with TRBJ2-7; D uncertain. With 5 bases removed from V and 0 bases from J, the gap between germline ends came to 11 bases. The CDR3 covers 14 residues. The germline V gene encodes CDR1 SGHTA and CDR2 FQGNSA.

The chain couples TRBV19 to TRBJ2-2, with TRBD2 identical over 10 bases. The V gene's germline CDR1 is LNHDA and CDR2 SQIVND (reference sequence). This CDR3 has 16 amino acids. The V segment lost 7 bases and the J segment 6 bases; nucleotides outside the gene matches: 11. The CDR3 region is CASTHRTSGGAGELFF. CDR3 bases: TGTGCCAGTACCCACCGGACTAGCGGCGGGGCCGGGGAGCTGTTTTTT.

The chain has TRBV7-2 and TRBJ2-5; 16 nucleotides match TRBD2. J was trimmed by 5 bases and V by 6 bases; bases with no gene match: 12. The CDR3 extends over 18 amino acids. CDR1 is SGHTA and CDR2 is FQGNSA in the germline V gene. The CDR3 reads CASSSTGTSGGGGETQYF. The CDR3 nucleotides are TGTGCCAGCAGTTCCACCGGGACTAGCGGGGGGGGCGGGGAGACCCAGTACTTC. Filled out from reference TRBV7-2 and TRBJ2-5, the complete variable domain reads GAGVSQSPSNKVTEKGKDVELRCDPISGHTALYWYRQSLGQGLEFLIYFQGNSAPDKSGLPSDRFSAERTGGSVSTLTIQRTQQEDSAVYLCASSSTGTSGGGGETQYFGPGTRLLVL.

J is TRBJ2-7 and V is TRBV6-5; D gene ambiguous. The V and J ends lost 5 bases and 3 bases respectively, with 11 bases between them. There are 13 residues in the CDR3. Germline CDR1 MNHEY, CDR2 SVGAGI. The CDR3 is CASSRAPRYEQYF. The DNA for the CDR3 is TGTGCCAGCAGTCGCGCCCCCCGCTACGAGCAGTACTTC.

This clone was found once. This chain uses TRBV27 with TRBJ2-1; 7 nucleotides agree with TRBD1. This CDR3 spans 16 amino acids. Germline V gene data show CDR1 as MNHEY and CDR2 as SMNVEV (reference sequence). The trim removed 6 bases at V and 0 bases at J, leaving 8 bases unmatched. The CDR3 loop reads CASRPDRRNSYNEQFF. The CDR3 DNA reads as TGTGCCAGCAGACCGGACAGGCGAAACTCCTACAATGAGCAGTTCTTC.

The DNA of the CDR3 is TGTGCCAGCAGTTTACCCAGGATTATCTATGGCTACACCTTC. This translates into CASSLPRIIYGYTF. The chain recombines TRBV28 with TRBJ1-2; no clear D. Germline CDR1 MDHEN, CDR2 SYDVKM. The V and J ends lost 2 bases and 4 bases respectively, with 11 bases between them. The CDR3 has 14 amino acids.

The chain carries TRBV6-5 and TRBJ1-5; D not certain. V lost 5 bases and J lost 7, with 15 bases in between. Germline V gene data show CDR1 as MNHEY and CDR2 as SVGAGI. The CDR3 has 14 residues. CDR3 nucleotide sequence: TGTGCCAGCAGTAGCGACGCAAGCCCCCAGCCCCAGCATTTT. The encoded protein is CASSSDASPQPQHF.

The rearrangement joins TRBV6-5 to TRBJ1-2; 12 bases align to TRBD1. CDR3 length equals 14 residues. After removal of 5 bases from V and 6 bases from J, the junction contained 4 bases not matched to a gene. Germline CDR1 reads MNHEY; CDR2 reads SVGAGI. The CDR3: CASSTRDRGHGYTF. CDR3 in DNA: TGTGCCAGCAGTACCCGGGACAGGGGGCATGGCTACACCTTC.

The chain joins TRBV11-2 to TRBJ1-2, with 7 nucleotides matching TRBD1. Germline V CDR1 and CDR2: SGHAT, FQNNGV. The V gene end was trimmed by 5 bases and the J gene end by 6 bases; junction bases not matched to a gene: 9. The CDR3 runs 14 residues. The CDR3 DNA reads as TGTGCCAGCAGCGCCGAACAGGGGCTCGATGGCTACACCTTC. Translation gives CASSAEQGLDGYTF.

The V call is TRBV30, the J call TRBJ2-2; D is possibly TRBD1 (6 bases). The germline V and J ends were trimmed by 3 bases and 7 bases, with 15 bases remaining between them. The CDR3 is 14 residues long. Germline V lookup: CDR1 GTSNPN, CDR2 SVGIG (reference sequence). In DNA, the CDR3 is TGTGCCTGGAGCCTCCCCGGGACAATCGGGGAGCTGTTTTTT. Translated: CAWSLPGTIGELFF. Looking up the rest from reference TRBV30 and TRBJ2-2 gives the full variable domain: SQTIHQWPATLVQPVGSPLSLECTVEGTSNPNLYWYRQAAGRGLQLLFYSVGIGQISSEVPQNLSASRPQDRQFILSSKKLLLSDSGFYLCAWSLPGTIGELFFGEGSRLTVL.

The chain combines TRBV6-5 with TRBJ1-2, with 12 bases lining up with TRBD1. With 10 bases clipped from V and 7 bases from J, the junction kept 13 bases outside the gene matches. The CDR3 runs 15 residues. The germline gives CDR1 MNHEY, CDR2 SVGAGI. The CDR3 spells CATIDRDRGPGGYTF. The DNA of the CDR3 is TGTGCCACCATTGACCGGGACAGGGGGCCCGGTGGCTACACCTTC.

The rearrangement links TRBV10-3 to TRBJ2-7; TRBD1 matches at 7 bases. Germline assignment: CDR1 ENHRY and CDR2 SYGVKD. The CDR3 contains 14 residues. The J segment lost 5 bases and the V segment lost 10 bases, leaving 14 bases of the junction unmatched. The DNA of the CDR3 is TGTGCCACTTGCGAGGGACAGCCTAGGAACGAGCAGTACTTC. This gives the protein CATCEGQPRNEQYF.

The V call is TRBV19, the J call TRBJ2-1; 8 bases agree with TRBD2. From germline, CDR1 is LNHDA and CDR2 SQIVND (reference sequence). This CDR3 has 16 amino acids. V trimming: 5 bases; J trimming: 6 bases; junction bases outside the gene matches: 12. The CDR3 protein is CASSAPRGGRVNEQFF. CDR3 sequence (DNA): TGTGCCAGTAGTGCACCCCGGGGGGGCCGGGTCAATGAGCAGTTCTTC.